The rows below give T cell receptor beta chains drawn from one sample of a study of regulatory T cells in long-lasting Graves disease. One entry per CDR3 protein results from TCRdb running MiXCR on the multiplex PCR reads. The sample carries about 420,000 distinct CDR3 sequences, about 17% recorded once. The same data also contributed to another study, on T cells in Graves' hyperthyroidism and ophthalmopathy.

The sample here was peripheral blood mononuclear cells (PBMCs), taken at new diagnosis, from a patient treated with antithyroid drugs. The source of these receptors is a woman younger than 35 with Graves disease. The CDR3 runs from the conserved cysteine through the conserved F or W. The D gene is left open where the match is weak. Clone size is stated in some rows and not others, as once, few, many or a class when expanded.

clone size: .; V gene: TRBV7-9; D gene: .; CDR3 length: 15; J gene: TRBJ1-1; CDR3 protein: CASSLKQVFNTEAFF; CDR3 DNA: TGTGCCAGCAGCCTAAAACAGGTCTTCAACACTGAAGCTTTCTTT
clone size: few; V gene: TRBV5-4; D gene: .; CDR3 length: 13; J gene: TRBJ1-2; CDR3 protein: CASSTRQLYGYTF; CDR3 DNA: TGTGCCAGCAGCACGCGACAGCTATATGGCTACACCTTC
clone size: many; V gene: TRBV6-2/TRBV6-3; D gene: .; CDR3 length: 13; J gene: TRBJ2-1; CDR3 protein: CASSYEGRNEQFF; CDR3 DNA: TGTGCCAGCAGTTACGAGGGCAGGAATGAGCAGTTCTTC
clone size: .; V gene: TRBV24-1; D gene: TRBD2; CDR3 length: 18; J gene: TRBJ2-1; CDR3 protein: CATSDHPGLAASYNEQFF; CDR3 DNA: TGTGCCACCAGTGATCACCCGGGACTAGCGGCCTCCTACAATGAGCAGTTCTTC
clone size: many; V gene: TRBV28; D gene: .; CDR3 length: 15; J gene: TRBJ2-1; CDR3 protein: CASTLGRLLYNEQFF; CDR3 DNA: TGTGCCAGCACTTTGGGGAGACTACTTTACAATGAGCAGTTCTTC
clone size: .; V gene: TRBV6-1; D gene: TRBD2; CDR3 length: 16; J gene: TRBJ2-5; CDR3 protein: CASSVDGGRAFETQYF; CDR3 DNA: TGTGCCAGCAGTGTTGATGGCGGGAGGGCCTTTGAGACCCAGTACTTC
clone size: few; V gene: TRBV20-1; D gene: TRBD2; CDR3 length: 15; J gene: TRBJ2-2; CDR3 protein: CSAKETSGFTGELFF; CDR3 DNA: TGCAGTGCCAAAGAGACTAGCGGATTTACCGGGGAGCTGTTTTTT
clone size: many; V gene: TRBV7-2; D gene: .; CDR3 length: 15; J gene: TRBJ2-7; CDR3 protein: CASSLSPGQSYEQYF; CDR3 DNA: TGTGCCAGCAGCTTAAGCCCCGGACAGAGCTACGAGCAGTACTTC
clone size: many; V gene: TRBV3-1; D gene: .; CDR3 length: 13; J gene: TRBJ1-5; CDR3 protein: CASSQAPGGPQHF; CDR3 DNA: TGTGCCAGCAGCCAAGCCCCGGGCGGACCCCAGCATTTT
clone size: few; V gene: TRBV4-1; D gene: .; CDR3 length: 15; J gene: TRBJ1-2; CDR3 protein: CASSQGQTFVRGYTF; CDR3 DNA: TGCGCCAGCAGCCAAGGACAGACATTTGTTCGGGGCTACACCTTC
clone size: many; V gene: TRBV12-3/TRBV12-4; D gene: .; CDR3 length: 14; J gene: TRBJ2-3; CDR3 protein: CASSLDPSTDTQYF; CDR3 DNA: TGTGCCAGCAGTTTAGACCCTAGCACAGATACGCAGTATTTT
clone size: .; V gene: TRBV27; D gene: .; CDR3 length: 13; J gene: TRBJ1-5; CDR3 protein: CASTHRKHQPQHF; CDR3 DNA: TGTGCCAGCACTCACAGAAAGCATCAGCCCCAGCATTTT
clone size: many; V gene: TRBV2; D gene: .; CDR3 length: 14; J gene: TRBJ1-4; CDR3 protein: CASSDGGANEKLFF; CDR3 DNA: TGTGCCAGCAGTGATGGGGGGGCTAATGAAAAACTGTTTTTT
clone size: many; V gene: TRBV12-3/TRBV12-4; D gene: .; CDR3 length: 16; J gene: TRBJ2-2; CDR3 protein: CASSLHRTANTGELFF; CDR3 DNA: TGTGCCAGCAGTTTGCACAGGACAGCGAACACCGGGGAGCTGTTTTTT
clone size: few; V gene: TRBV27; D gene: .; CDR3 length: 16; J gene: TRBJ2-1; CDR3 protein: CASSLKGLGTYNEQFF; CDR3 DNA: TGTGCCAGCAGTTTAAAGGGGTTGGGTACGTACAATGAGCAGTTCTTC
clone size: .; V gene: TRBV5-1; D gene: .; CDR3 length: 13; J gene: TRBJ1-2; CDR3 protein: CASSLLSSYGYTF; CDR3 DNA: TGCGCCAGCAGCTTGTTATCTTCCTATGGCTACACCTTC
clone size: many; V gene: TRBV3-1; D gene: .; CDR3 length: 15; J gene: TRBJ1-1; CDR3 protein: CASSHERARRAEAFF; CDR3 DNA: TGTGCCAGCAGCCACGAAAGGGCACGAAGGGCTGAAGCTTTCTTT
clone size: .; V gene: TRBV7-9; D gene: TRBD2; CDR3 length: 20; J gene: TRBJ2-2; CDR3 protein: CASSLRRPGLAGDQNRELFF; CDR3 DNA: TGTGCCAGCAGCCTTAGACGACCTGGACTAGCGGGAGATCAAAACCGGGAGCTGTTTTTT
clone size: many; V gene: TRBV29-1; D gene: TRBD1; CDR3 length: 14; J gene: TRBJ2-7; CDR3 protein: CSVELRDRGIEQYF; CDR3 DNA: TGCAGCGTTGAACTCCGGGACAGGGGTATCGAGCAGTACTTC
clone size: .; V gene: TRBV7-8; D gene: TRBD1; CDR3 length: 16; J gene: TRBJ2-2; CDR3 protein: CASRAQGAVNTGELFF; CDR3 DNA: TGTGCCAGCAGAGCCCAGGGGGCGGTGAACACCGGGGAGCTGTTTTTT
clone size: many; V gene: TRBV10-3; D gene: .; CDR3 length: 14; J gene: TRBJ1-3; CDR3 protein: CAISESGYRNTIYF; CDR3 DNA: TGTGCCATCAGTGAGTCGGGGTATCGAAACACCATATATTTT
clone size: many; V gene: TRBV28; D gene: TRBD2; CDR3 length: 19; J gene: TRBJ2-1; CDR3 protein: CASSYPMGPSGTSYNEQFF; CDR3 DNA: TGTGCCAGCAGTTACCCGATGGGCCCTAGCGGGACTAGTTACAATGAGCAGTTCTTC
clone size: many; V gene: TRBV27; D gene: TRBD2; CDR3 length: 15; J gene: TRBJ2-1; CDR3 protein: CASSLSPLAADGQFF; CDR3 DNA: TGTGCCAGCAGTTTATCTCCGCTAGCGGCGGACGGGCAGTTCTTC
clone size: few; V gene: TRBV20-1; D gene: .; CDR3 length: 12; J gene: TRBJ1-1; CDR3 protein: CSASDLNTEAFF; CDR3 DNA: TGCAGTGCCTCCGACCTGAACACTGAAGCTTTCTTT
clone size: .; V gene: TRBV5-1; D gene: TRBD1; CDR3 length: 15; J gene: TRBJ2-3; CDR3 protein: CASSLSTGDTDTQYF; CDR3 DNA: TGCGCCAGCAGCTTGTCGACAGGGGACACAGATACGCAGTATTTT
clone size: many; V gene: TRBV12-3/TRBV12-4; D gene: .; CDR3 length: 13; J gene: TRBJ2-3; CDR3 protein: CASSFGTGTSPYF; CDR3 DNA: .
clone size: .; V gene: TRBV20-1; D gene: TRBD1; CDR3 length: 18; J gene: TRBJ2-1; CDR3 protein: CSVIWDRGSLSSYNEQFF; CDR3 DNA: TGCAGTGTTATTTGGGACAGGGGGTCCTTGAGCTCCTACAATGAGCAGTTCTTC
clone size: .; V gene: TRBV19; D gene: .; CDR3 length: 14; J gene: TRBJ2-1; CDR3 protein: CASKVQVANNEQFF; CDR3 DNA: TGTGCCAGTAAAGTACAGGTCGCCAACAATGAGCAGTTCTTC